Presented here are 6 T cell receptor beta chains from one specimen sequenced in a study of T cells in Graves' hyperthyroidism and ophthalmopathy. Amplification targeted TCR beta CDR3 regions from RNA transcripts. First-round RT-PCR of the TCR CDR3 relied on the HTBI primer set. TCRdb ran MiXCR on the multiplex PCR reads and lists one entry per CDR3 protein. The table shows more than 350,000 distinct CDR3 sequences, with roughly 14% occurring only once. Sequencing was performed on blood. These receptors all stem from a woman in her 30s with Graves' ophthalmopathy.

This clonotype was seen at least ten times. This chain joins TRBV4-2 and TRBJ2-5; 8 positions agree with TRBD1. Trimming took 4 bases from V and 3 from J; bases not matched to a gene: 4. CDR1 is LGHNA, CDR2 YNFKEQ, per germline. This CDR3 spans 14 amino acids. Here the CDR3 reads CASSLGQEEETQYF. CDR3 nucleotide sequence: TGTGCCAGCAGCCTGGGACAGGAGGAAGAGACCCAGTACTTC.

At least ten counts were recorded for this clonotype. The chain carries TRBV9 and TRBJ1-3, with 9 bases identical to TRBD1. The CDR3 runs 15 residues. The V and J ends lost 1 base and 3 bases, in that order; junction bases with no gene match: 2. Per germline, CDR1 SGDLS and CDR2 YYNGEE. Here the CDR3 DNA reads TGTGCCAGCAGCGTAACAGGGGGCGGTGGAAACACCATATATTTT. Translating gives CASSVTGGGGNTIYF.

This clonotype was counted at least ten times. The DNA for the CDR3 is TGTGCCAGCAGTGAATCGACAGATCATACGCAGTATTTT. Protein sequence: CASSESTDHTQYF. This chain uses TRBV2 with TRBJ2-3; D is possibly TRBD1 (5 bases). V was trimmed by 2 bases and J by 7 bases, leaving 10 bases between them. This CDR3 spans 13 amino acids. Germline V gene sequence: CDR1 SNHLY, CDR2 FYNNEI.

The CDR3, as DNA: TGTGCCAGCAGTTACAAATCAGTACTGTTTTTT. Protein: CASSYKSVLFF. V gene TRBV25-1 combines with J gene TRBJ1-4; D uncertain. The CDR3 covers 11 residues. Germline-derived CDR1 and CDR2 are MGHDK and SYGVNS. V lost 5 bases and J lost 13, with 11 bases in between.

The table lists this clonotype with a few counts. A much more abundant neighbour one base away suggests this may be a read error. The gene calls are TRBV7-9 and TRBJ2-7; 8 bases align to TRBD1. Losses at the gene ends were 5 bases for V and 9 bases for J; bases not matched to a gene: 9. Germline V CDR1 and CDR2: SEHNR, FQNEAQ (reference sequence). The CDR3 covers 13 residues. Written as DNA, the CDR3 is TGTGCCAGCAGCCCCGGACAGGGCATCTCGCAGTACTTC. The encoded protein is CASSPGQGISQYF.

The genes are TRBV9 and TRBJ1-3; D remains ambiguous. V gave up 4 bases and J gave up 5 bases, with 7 bases separating them. The CDR3 runs 12 residues. CDR1 and CDR2 from the germline V gene are SGDLS and YYNGEE. CDR3 nucleotides: TGTGCCAGCAGCTCATTAAGAAACACCATATATTTT. Translated, it gives CASSSLRNTIYF.